These 2 T cell receptor beta chains originate from one sample sequenced in a study of T cells after yellow fever vaccination. TCRdb reprocessed the 5' RACE reads via MiXCR and lists one record per CDR3 protein. The profile shows about 260,000 distinct CDR3 sequences, 10% to 15% of them singletons. This material consisted of CD4+ T cells sorted from PBMCs, taken 45 days after the yellow fever booster vaccination. These receptors were obtained from a man aged 30 to 45 who received the YFV17D yellow fever vaccine.

This clonotype was counted ten times or more. The chain employs TRBV10-3 and TRBJ2-7, with 10 bases identical to TRBD1. CDR1 is ENHRY, CDR2 SYGVKD, per germline. There are 15 residues in the CDR3. The V and J ends lost 2 bases and 4 bases, in that order; junction bases with no gene match: 5. The CDR3 sequence: CAISEPGQGWYEQYF. In DNA form, the CDR3 reads TGTGCCATCAGTGAGCCGGGACAGGGGTGGTACGAGCAGTACTTC.

This clonotype was picked up a small number of times. V usage is TRBV28 and J usage is TRBJ2-2; TRBD1 or TRBD2 may be the D gene (6 bases each). Germline CDR1 reads MDHEN; CDR2 reads SYDVKM. The V end lost 6 bases, the J end lost 3 bases, and 14 bases lay between the germline ends. This CDR3 region has 15 residues. CDR3 in amino acids: CASRSRGVHTGELFF. Here the CDR3 DNA reads TGTGCCAGCAGGAGTAGGGGGGTTCACACCGGGGAGCTGTTTTTT.